These 10 T cell receptor beta chains came from one sample sequenced in a study of blood T cell repertoires in COVID-19. Sequencing was performed with immunoSEQ multiplex PCR; in TCRdb, only in-frame clones are kept and a portion is missing. The sample lists around 190,000 clones, roughly 87% occurring once. The source material was peripheral blood. The receptors come from a woman in her sixties or seventies with COVID-19, enrolled during active disease.

This clone has only one observation. The V gene is TRBV9, the J gene TRBJ2-1; D is possibly TRBD1 (6 bases). The CDR3 runs 15 residues. CDR1 is SGDLS and CDR2 is YYNGEE in the germline V gene. V lost 0 bases and J lost 10, with 17 bases in between. The CDR3 sequence: CASSVGWGLKDEQFF. CDR3 coding DNA: TGTGCCAGCAGCGTAGGTTGGGGGCTAAAAGACGAGCAGTTCTTC.

The table lists this clone with a few counts. The genes are TRBV6-1 and TRBJ1-2; 9 bases are shared with TRBD1. This CDR3 has 15 amino acids. Germline CDR1 MNHNS, CDR2 SASEGT. V trimming: 1 base; J trimming: 7 bases; junction bases outside the gene matches: 7. In DNA, the CDR3 is TGTGCCAGCAGTGAAGGGGGGGACAGGGAGGGTGGCTACACCTTC. Translating gives CASSEGGDREGGYTF.

V usage is TRBV20-1 and J usage is TRBJ2-2, with 8 bases matching TRBD2. Germline V gene lookup returns CDR1 DFQATT and CDR2 SNEGSKA (reference sequence). V shed 4 bases, J shed 16 bases, and the junction held 8 bases outside the gene matches. This CDR3 spans 11 amino acids. The CDR3 loop reads CSATGTRGWFF. The CDR3 bases are TGCAGTGCTACCGGGACTAGGGGCTGGTTTTTT.

The rearrangement joins TRBV3-1 (or the pseudogene TRBV3-2) to TRBJ1-2; D is unclear. Germline V gives CDR1 LGHDT, CDR2 YNNKEL (reference sequence). The V and J ends lost 4 bases and 4 bases respectively, with 16 bases between them. The CDR3 consists of 15 residues. CDR3 region: CASSRDLGGIYGYTF. DNA of the CDR3: TGTGCCAGCAGCCGAGACCTGGGAGGTATCTATGGCTACACCTTC.

The V call is TRBV3-1 (or the pseudogene TRBV3-2), the J call TRBJ2-7, with a tentative D call TRBD1 (5 bases). The V gene lost 4 bases and the J gene lost 2 bases, with 12 bases spanning the gap. The CDR3 is 14 residues long. Per germline, CDR1 LGHDT and CDR2 YNNKEL (reference sequence). The DNA of the CDR3 is TGTGCCAGCAGCCGCGGACATCCGACCTACGAGCAGTACGTC. Translated, it gives CASSRGHPTYEQYV.

This clone appeared a single time. The chain combines TRBV6-6 with TRBJ2-7; TRBD1 matches 11 bases. The germline gives CDR1 MNHNY, CDR2 SVGAGI (reference sequence). With V trimmed by 2 bases and J by 5 bases, 2 bases remained unmatched. This CDR3 has 14 amino acids. The CDR3 DNA reads TGTGCCAGCAGTTACGGGGACAGGGGGAACGAGCAGTACTTC. Its translation is CASSYGDRGNEQYF.

This chain joins TRBV6-4 and TRBJ2-1; 13 bases agree with TRBD2. Per germline, CDR1 MRHNA and CDR2 SNTAGT. The junction had 4 bases not matched to a gene; V was cut back by 5 bases and J by 0 bases. The length of the CDR3 is 17 residues. The DNA for the CDR3 is TGTGCCAGCAGTCGCGGACTAGCGGGGGCCTCCTACAATGAGCAGTTCTTC. It encodes CASSRGLAGASYNEQFF.

This chain connects TRBV3-1 (or the pseudogene TRBV3-2) to TRBJ2-1; 9 nucleotides align to TRBD2. Trimming removed 1 base from V and 7 bases from J; junction bases left unmatched: 5. The CDR3 consists of 15 residues. Germline assignment: CDR1 LGHDT and CDR2 YNNKEL (reference sequence). This CDR3 is CASSQGRGGRNEQFF. CDR3 sequence (DNA): TGTGCCAGCAGCCAAGGGCGGGGGGGCAGAAATGAGCAGTTCTTC.

The chain joins TRBV19 to TRBJ2-1, with D unclear. Trimming took off 9 bases at V and 4 bases at J, with 10 bases between the two ends. This CDR3 is 12 amino acids long. Germline loops: CDR1 LNHDA, CDR2 SQIVND (reference sequence). As DNA, the CDR3 is TGTGCCAGCTCCCATCGGTACAATGAGCAGTTCTTC. Its protein product is CASSHRYNEQFF. Looking up the rest from reference TRBV19 and TRBJ2-1 gives the full variable domain: DGGITQSPKYLFRKEGQNVTLSCEQNLNHDAMYWYRQDPGQGLRLIYYSQIVNDFQKGDIAEGYSVSREKKESFPLTVTSAQKNPTAFYLCASSHRYNEQFFGPGTRLTVL.

The genes are TRBV10-3 and TRBJ1-2, with 9 bases aligning to TRBD1. The CDR3 totals 13 residues. From germline, CDR1 is ENHRY and CDR2 SYGVKD. Losses at the gene ends were 9 bases for V and 13 bases for J; bases not matched to a gene: 15. CDR3 DNA sequence: TGTGCCATGATAACTACCGGGACAGGGAGGATCACCTTC. It encodes CAMITTGTGRITF.